Detailed here is one T cell receptor (beta chain). What it binds is not known. Sequence at one end of the junction differs from germline and may be a read error. The data derive from a study of tumor and adjacent non-tumor tissue in lung cancer. Study at large: Some 4.2 million productive TCRbeta reads were obtained per sample on average.

This CDR3 comprises 12 residues. CDR1 is MNHEY and CDR2 is SVGAGI in the germline V gene. Three rounds of nested PCR, following a modified ARM-PCR protocol, produced the TCRbeta library. TCRdb re-analysed the multiplex PCR reads in MiXCR, keeping a single row per CDR3 protein. The sample holds tens of thousands of distinct CDR3 sequences, approximately 70% seen once. Overall study findings and caveats: Normal lung showed higher cumulative top 100 clone frequency than tumor. Tumor tissue had significantly higher TCR diversity than normal lung.

No cell sorting was done before RNA was extracted from the tissue. Sequences were obtained from lung tumor tissue. This sequence joins TRBV6-5 and TRBJ1-2, with D hard to call. The TCR originated in a man between 60 and 75 years old with non-small cell lung cancer. The CDR3: CASSLDNYDYTF. DNA for the CDR3: TGTGCCAGCAGTTTGGATAACTATGACTACACCTTC.